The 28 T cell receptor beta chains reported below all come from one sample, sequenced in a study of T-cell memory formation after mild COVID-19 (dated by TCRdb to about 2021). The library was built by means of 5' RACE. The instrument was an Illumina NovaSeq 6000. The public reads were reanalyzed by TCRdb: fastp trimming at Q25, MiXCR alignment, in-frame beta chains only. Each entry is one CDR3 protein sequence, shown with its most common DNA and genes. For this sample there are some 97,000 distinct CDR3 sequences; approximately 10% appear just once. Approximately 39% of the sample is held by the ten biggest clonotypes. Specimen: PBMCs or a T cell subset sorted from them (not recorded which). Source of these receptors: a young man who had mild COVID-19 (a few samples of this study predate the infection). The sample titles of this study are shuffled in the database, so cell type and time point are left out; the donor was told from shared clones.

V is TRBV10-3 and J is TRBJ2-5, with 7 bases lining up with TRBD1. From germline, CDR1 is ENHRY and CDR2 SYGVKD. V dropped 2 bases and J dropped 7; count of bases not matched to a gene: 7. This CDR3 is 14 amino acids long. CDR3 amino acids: CAISEDRERVTQYF. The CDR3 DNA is TGTGCCATCAGTGAGGACAGGGAGAGGGTGACCCAGTACTTC.

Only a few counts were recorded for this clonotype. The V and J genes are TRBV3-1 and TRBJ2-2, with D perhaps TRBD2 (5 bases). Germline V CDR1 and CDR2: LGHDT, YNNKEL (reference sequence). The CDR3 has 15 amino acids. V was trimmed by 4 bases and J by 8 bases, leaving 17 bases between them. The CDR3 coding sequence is TGTGCCAGCAGCCCCTATACGCGGCGGGTAGGGGAGCTGTTTTTT. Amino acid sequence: CASSPYTRRVGELFF.

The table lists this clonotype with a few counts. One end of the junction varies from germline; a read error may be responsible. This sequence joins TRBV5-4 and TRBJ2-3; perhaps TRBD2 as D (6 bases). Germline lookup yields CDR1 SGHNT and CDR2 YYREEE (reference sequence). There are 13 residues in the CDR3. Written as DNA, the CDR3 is TGTGCCAGCAGCCCTGTTGGGCGGGATGGATTGAATTTT. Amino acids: CASSPVGRDGLNF.

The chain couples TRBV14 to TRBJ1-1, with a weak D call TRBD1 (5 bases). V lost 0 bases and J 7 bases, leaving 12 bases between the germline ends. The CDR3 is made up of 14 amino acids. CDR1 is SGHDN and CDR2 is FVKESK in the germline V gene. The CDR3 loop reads CASSQDRWGFEAFF. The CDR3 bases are TGTGCCAGCAGCCAAGATCGTTGGGGGTTTGAAGCTTTCTTT.

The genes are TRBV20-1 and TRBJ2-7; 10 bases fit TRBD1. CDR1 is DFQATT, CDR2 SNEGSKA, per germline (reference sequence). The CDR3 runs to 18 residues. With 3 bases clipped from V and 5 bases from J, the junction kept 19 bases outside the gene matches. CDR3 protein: CSASARDRGWWSGDEQYF. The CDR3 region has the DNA TGCAGTGCTAGTGCCCGGGACAGGGGATGGTGGTCAGGCGACGAGCAGTACTTC.

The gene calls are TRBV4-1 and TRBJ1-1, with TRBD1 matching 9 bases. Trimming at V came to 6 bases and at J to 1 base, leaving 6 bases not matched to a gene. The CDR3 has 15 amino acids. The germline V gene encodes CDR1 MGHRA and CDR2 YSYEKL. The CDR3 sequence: CASRDRGVSNTEAFF. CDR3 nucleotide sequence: TGCGCCAGCAGGGACAGGGGTGTTTCGAACACTGAAGCTTTCTTT.

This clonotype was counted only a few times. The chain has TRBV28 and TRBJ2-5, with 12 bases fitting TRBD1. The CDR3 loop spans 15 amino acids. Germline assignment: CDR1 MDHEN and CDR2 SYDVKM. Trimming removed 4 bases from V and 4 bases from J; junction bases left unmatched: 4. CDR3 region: CASSWGQGAGETQYF. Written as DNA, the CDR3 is TGTGCCAGCAGTTGGGGACAGGGGGCTGGAGAGACCCAGTACTTC.

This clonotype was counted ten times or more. Here the CDR3 reads CSGRDREPDTQYF. The DNA for the CDR3 is TGCAGCGGGCGGGACAGGGAACCAGATACGCAGTATTTT. The gene calls are TRBV29-1 and TRBJ2-3; 9 bases line up with TRBD1. V lost 7 bases and J lost 4; bases outside the gene matches: 6. From germline, CDR1 is SQVTM and CDR2 ANQGSEA. The CDR3 totals 13 residues.

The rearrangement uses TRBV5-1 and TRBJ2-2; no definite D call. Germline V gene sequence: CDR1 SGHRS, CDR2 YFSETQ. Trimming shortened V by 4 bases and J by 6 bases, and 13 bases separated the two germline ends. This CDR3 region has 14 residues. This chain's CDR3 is CASSLRTLAGELFF. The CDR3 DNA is TGCGCCAGCAGCCTACGGACCCTAGCCGGGGAGCTGTTTTTT.

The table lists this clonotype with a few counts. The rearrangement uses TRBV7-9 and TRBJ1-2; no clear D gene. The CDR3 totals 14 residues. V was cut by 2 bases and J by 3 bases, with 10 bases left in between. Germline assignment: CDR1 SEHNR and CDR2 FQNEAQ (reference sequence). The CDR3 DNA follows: TGTGCCAGCAGCTTATTCGGAGACCACTATGGCTACACCTTC. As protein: CASSLFGDHYGYTF.

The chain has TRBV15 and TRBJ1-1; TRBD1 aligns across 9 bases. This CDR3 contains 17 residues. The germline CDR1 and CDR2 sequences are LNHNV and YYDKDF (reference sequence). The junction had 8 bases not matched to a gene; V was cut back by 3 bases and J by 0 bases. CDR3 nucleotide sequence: TGTGCCACCAGCAGCCTAAGGACAGGGGTCATGAACACTGAAGCTTTCTTT. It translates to CATSSLRTGVMNTEAFF.

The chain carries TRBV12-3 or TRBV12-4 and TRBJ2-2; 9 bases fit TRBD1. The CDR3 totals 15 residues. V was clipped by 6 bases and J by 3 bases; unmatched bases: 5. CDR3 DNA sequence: TGTGCCAGCAGCCCCCGGGACAGGGACACCGGGGAGCTGTTTTTT. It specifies CASSPRDRDTGELFF.

The CDR3 nucleotides are TGCGCCAGCAGCCGGAGACTAGCGGGGGGGGAAGAGCAGTACTTC. Translation gives CASSRRLAGGEEQYF. The V and J genes are TRBV5-1 and TRBJ2-7, with 14 bases identical to TRBD2. Germline V CDR1 and CDR2: SGHRS, YFSETQ. The junction had 7 bases not matched to a gene; V was cut back by 4 bases and J by 7 bases. This CDR3 has 15 amino acids.

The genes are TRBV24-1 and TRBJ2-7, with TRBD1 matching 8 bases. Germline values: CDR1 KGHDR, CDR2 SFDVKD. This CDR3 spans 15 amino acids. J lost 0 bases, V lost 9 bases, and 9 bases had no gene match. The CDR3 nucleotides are TGTGCCACCTACGTCAGGGGGCTCTTCTCCTACGAGCAGTACGTC. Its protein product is CATYVRGLFSYEQYV.

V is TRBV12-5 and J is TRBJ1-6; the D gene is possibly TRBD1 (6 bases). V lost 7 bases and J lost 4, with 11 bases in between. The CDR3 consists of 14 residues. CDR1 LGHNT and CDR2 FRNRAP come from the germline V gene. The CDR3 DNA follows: TGTGCTAGTGCCATAGACAGGTATAATTCACCCCTCCACTTT. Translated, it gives CASAIDRYNSPLHF.

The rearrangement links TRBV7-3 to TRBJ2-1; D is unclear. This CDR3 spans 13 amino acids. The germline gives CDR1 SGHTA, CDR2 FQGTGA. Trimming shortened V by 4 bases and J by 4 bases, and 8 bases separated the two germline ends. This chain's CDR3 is CASSSLGYNEQFF. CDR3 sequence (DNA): TGTGCCAGCAGCTCCCTCGGTTACAATGAGCAGTTCTTC. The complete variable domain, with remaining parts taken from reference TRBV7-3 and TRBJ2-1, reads GAGVSQTPSNKVTEKGKYVELRCDPISGHTALYWYRQSLGQGPEFLIYFQGTGAADDSGLPNDRFFAVRPEGSVSTLKIQRTERGDSAVYLCASSSLGYNEQFFGPGTRLTVL.

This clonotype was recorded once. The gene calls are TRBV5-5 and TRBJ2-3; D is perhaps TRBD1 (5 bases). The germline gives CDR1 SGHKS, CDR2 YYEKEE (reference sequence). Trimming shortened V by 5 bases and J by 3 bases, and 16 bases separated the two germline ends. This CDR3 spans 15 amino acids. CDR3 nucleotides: TGTGCCAGCAGACGGACACCAAGAACGACAGATACGCAGTATTTT. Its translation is CASRRTPRTTDTQYF.

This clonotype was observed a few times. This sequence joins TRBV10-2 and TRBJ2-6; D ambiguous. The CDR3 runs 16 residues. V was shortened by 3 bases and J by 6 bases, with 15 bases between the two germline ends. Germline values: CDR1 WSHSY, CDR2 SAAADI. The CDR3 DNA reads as TGCGCCAGCAGTGACCTCCCAAACAGTAAGGCCAACGTCCTGACTTTC. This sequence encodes CASSDLPNSKANVLTF.

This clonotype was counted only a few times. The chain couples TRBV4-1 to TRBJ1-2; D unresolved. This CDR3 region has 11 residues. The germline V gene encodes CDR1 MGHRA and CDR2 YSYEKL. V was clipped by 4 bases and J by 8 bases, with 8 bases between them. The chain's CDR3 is CASSRNQGYTF. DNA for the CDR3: TGCGCCAGCAGCCGAAATCAGGGCTACACCTTC.

The CDR3 here is CASSTGTGGPNYGYTF. The CDR3 nucleotides are TGTGCCAGCAGCACCGGGACAGGGGGCCCAAACTATGGCTACACCTTC. The chain links TRBV7-9 to TRBJ1-2; TRBD1 matches at 12 bases. Looked up from germline, CDR1 is SEHNR and CDR2 is FQNEAQ (reference sequence). V shed 5 bases, J shed 2 bases, and the junction held 6 bases outside the gene matches. CDR3 length: 16 amino acids.

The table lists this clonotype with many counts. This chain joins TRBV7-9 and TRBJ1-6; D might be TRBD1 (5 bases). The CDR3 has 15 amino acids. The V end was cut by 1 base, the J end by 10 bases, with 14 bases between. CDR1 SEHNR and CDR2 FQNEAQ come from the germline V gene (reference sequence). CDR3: CASSLDAGTRSPLHF. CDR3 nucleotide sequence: TGTGCCAGCAGCTTAGATGCTGGGACGAGATCACCCCTCCACTTT. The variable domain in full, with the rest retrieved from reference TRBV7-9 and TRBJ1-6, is DTGVSQNPRHKITKRGQNVTFRCDPISEHNRLYWYRQTLGQGPEFLTYFQNEAQLEKSRLLSDRFSAERPKGSFSTLEIQRTEQGDSAMYLCASSLDAGTRSPLHFGNGTRLTVT.

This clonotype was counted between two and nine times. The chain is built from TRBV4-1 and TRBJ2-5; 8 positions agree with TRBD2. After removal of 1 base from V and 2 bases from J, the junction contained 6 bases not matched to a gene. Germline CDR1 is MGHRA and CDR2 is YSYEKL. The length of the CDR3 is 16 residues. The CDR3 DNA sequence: TGCGCCAGCAGCCAAGGGACACTAGCGGAACAAGAGACCCAGTACTTC. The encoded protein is CASSQGTLAEQETQYF.

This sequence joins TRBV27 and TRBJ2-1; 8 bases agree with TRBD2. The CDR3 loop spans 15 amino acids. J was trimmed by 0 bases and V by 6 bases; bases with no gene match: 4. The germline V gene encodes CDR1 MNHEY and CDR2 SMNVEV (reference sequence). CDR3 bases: TGTGCCAGCAGAACCGGGACTAGCTCCTACAATGAGCAGTTCTTC. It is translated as CASRTGTSSYNEQFF.

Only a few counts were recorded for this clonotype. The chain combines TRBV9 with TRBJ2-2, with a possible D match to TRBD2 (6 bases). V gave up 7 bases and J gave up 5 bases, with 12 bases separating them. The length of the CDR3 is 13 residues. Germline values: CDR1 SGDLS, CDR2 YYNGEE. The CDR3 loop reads CASGQGGTGELFF. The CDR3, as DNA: TGTGCCAGCGGCCAGGGAGGAACCGGGGAGCTGTTTTTT.

CDR3 nucleotides: TGTGCCAGCAGTCAAAGACTAGCGAAAAACACCGGGGAGCTGTTTTTT. This translates into CASSQRLAKNTGELFF. The rearrangement links TRBV12-3 or TRBV12-4 to TRBJ2-2, with 8 bases fitting TRBD2. V was pared by 5 bases and J by 2 bases, with 7 bases of the junction left unmatched. The CDR3 spans 16 residues.

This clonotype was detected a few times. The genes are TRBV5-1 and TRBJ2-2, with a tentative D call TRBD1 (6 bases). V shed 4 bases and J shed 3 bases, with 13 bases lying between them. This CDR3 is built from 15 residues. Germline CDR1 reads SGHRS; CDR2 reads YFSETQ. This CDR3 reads CASSIMNRDTGELFF. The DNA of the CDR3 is TGCGCCAGCAGCATCATGAACAGGGACACCGGGGAGCTGTTTTTT.

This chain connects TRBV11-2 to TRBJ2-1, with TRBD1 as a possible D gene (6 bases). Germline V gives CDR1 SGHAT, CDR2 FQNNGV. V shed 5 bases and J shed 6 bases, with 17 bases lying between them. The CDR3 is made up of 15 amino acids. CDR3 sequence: CASSPDRYGVNEQFF. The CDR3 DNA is TGTGCCAGCAGCCCAGACAGGTATGGAGTCAATGAGCAGTTCTTC.

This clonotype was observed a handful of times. The CDR3 DNA is TGTGCCAGCAGTTACAGGGGCTGGATCAATCAGCCCCAGCATTTT. This encodes CASSYRGWINQPQHF. V and J are TRBV12-3 or TRBV12-4 and TRBJ1-5, with 7 bases identical to TRBD1. The CDR3 has 15 amino acids. The trim removed 4 bases at V and 3 bases at J, leaving 6 bases unmatched.